A single sample gave rise to the 21 T cell receptor beta chains below, sequenced in a study of post-analysis software for immune sequencing data. No cognate antigen is known for these TCRs. Points from the study as a whole: In patients, TRBV5-6, TRBV5-1 and TRBV20-1 belonged to five or six TRBV segments found more frequently than in controls.

Unique molecular identifiers had been added to the TCR beta cDNA libraries. From the PCR reads, TCRdb called clonotypes with MiXCR, one entry per CDR3 protein. The data show 650,000 to 900,000 distinct CDR3 sequences, 40% to 55% seen once. The sample comprised blood. These receptors were obtained from a girl aged 5 to 17 with multiple sclerosis.

This clonotype has only a few counts. This chain connects TRBV5-1 to TRBJ2-1; no firm D call. The CDR3 has 12 amino acids. The germline CDR1 and CDR2 sequences are SGHRS and YFSETQ. Trimming shortened V by 4 bases and J by 5 bases, and 7 bases separated the two germline ends. Written as DNA, the CDR3 is TGCGCCAGCAGCCTTGACGACAATGAGCAGTTCTTC. It encodes CASSLDDNEQFF.

This clonotype was seen more than once but under ten times. This rearrangement joins TRBV27 to TRBJ1-2; TRBD1 might be the D (6 bases). Germline CDR1 reads MNHEY; CDR2 reads SMNVEV (reference sequence). V lost 5 bases and J 3 bases, leaving 19 bases between the germline ends. The CDR3 contains 16 residues. The chain's CDR3 is CASSPRGARVDYGYTF. DNA for the CDR3: TGTGCCAGCAGTCCTCGGGGGGCCAGGGTAGACTATGGCTACACCTTC.

J is TRBJ2-1 and V is TRBV7-9; 7 positions agree with TRBD2. The length of the CDR3 is 13 residues. With 8 bases clipped from V and 7 bases from J, the junction kept 8 bases outside the gene matches. CDR1 SEHNR and CDR2 FQNEAQ come from the germline V gene (reference sequence). CDR3 loop: CASLGGGVNEQFF. DNA of the CDR3: TGTGCCAGCTTGGGGGGGGGAGTGAATGAGCAGTTCTTC.

The rearrangement links TRBV19 to TRBJ1-5; 9 nucleotides align to TRBD1. V shed 4 bases, J shed 8 bases, and the junction held 3 bases outside the gene matches. This CDR3 has 13 residues. The germline gives CDR1 LNHDA, CDR2 SQIVND (reference sequence). The CDR3 spells CASSRQGGEPQHF. In nucleotides, the CDR3 is TGTGCCAGTAGTAGACAGGGGGGTGAGCCCCAGCATTTT.

J is TRBJ2-3 and V is TRBV7-8; TRBD2 aligns across 11 bases. V was clipped by 1 base and J by 2 bases; unmatched bases: 5. Germline V gene data show CDR1 as SGHVS and CDR2 as FQNEAQ. This CDR3 is 17 amino acids long. The CDR3: CASSLVLAGGFTDTQYF. CDR3 nucleotide sequence: TGTGCCAGCAGCTTAGTCCTAGCGGGAGGCTTCACAGATACGCAGTATTTT.

This clonotype showed up just a few times. The chain links TRBV7-9 to TRBJ2-5; tentatively, D is TRBD1 or TRBD2 (5 bases each). Trimming removed 1 base from V and 11 bases from J, with 20 bases in between. Germline assignment: CDR1 SEHNR and CDR2 FQNEAQ (reference sequence). The CDR3 length is 15 residues. The CDR3 region is CASSLVQAGSWEQYF. The CDR3 DNA reads TGTGCCAGCAGCTTAGTACAGGCCGGGTCGTGGGAGCAGTACTTC.

The CDR3 region has the DNA TGTGCCAGCAGGGACACAGGGGTAAGTTCTGAAGCTTTCTTT. As protein: CASRDTGVSSEAFF. The V gene is TRBV27, the J gene TRBJ1-1, with TRBD1 identical over 7 bases. The CDR3 is 14 residues long. Germline CDR1 reads MNHEY; CDR2 reads SMNVEV (reference sequence). V shed 6 bases, J shed 6 bases, and the junction held 10 bases outside the gene matches.

J is TRBJ2-1 and V is TRBV7-9; 8 bases fit TRBD2. Germline V gives CDR1 SEHNR, CDR2 FQNEAQ (reference sequence). The CDR3 totals 16 residues. With 0 bases clipped from V and 3 bases from J, the junction kept 4 bases outside the gene matches. The chain's CDR3 is CASSLAGGLVYNEQFF. For the CDR3, the DNA is TGTGCCAGCAGCTTAGCCGGGGGACTAGTCTACAATGAGCAGTTCTTC.

The CDR3, as DNA: TGTGCCAGCAGCGTCTCCGGGAAGGGCGGGAGGACCACAGATACGCAGTATTTT. This codes for CASSVSGKGGRTTDTQYF. The gene calls are TRBV9 and TRBJ2-3, with TRBD2 identical over 8 bases. This CDR3 is 18 amino acids long. V lost 2 bases, J lost 2 bases, and 13 bases stayed unmatched. Germline V CDR1 and CDR2: SGDLS, YYNGEE.

This clonotype was seen only a few times. J is TRBJ2-3 and V is TRBV2; TRBD2 matches at 12 bases. The CDR3 covers 17 residues. The trim removed 4 bases at V and 3 bases at J, leaving 8 bases unmatched. Germline-derived CDR1 and CDR2 are SNHLY and FYNNEI. The CDR3, as DNA: TGTGCCAGCAGTGGGTCGAGACTAGCGGGAGTTACAGATACGCAGTATTTT. This encodes CASSGSRLAGVTDTQYF. Full variable domain (missing parts from reference TRBV2 and TRBJ2-3): EPEVTQTPSHQVTQMGQEVILRCVPISNHLYFYWYRQILGQKVEFLVSFYNNEISEKSEIFDDQFSVERPDGSNFTLKIRSTKLEDSAMYFCASSGSRLAGVTDTQYFGPGTRLTVL.

This clonotype has only a few counts. CDR3 loop: CATSDPGRAVEEQYF. CDR3 nucleotides: TGTGCCACCAGTGACCCCGGCAGGGCCGTGGAAGAGCAGTACTTC. The chain recombines TRBV24-1 with TRBJ2-4, with D maybe TRBD1 (5 bases). V lost 4 bases and J lost 13, with 22 bases in between. The germline gives CDR1 KGHDR, CDR2 SFDVKD. The length of the CDR3 is 15 residues.

The rearrangement uses TRBV6-5 and TRBJ2-7; D is perhaps TRBD2 (6 bases). CDR3 size: 15 residues. Trimming took off 0 bases at V and 6 bases at J, with 15 bases between the two ends. Germline CDR1 reads MNHEY; CDR2 reads SVGAGI. CDR3 loop: CASSYSIQRVSEQYF. In DNA, the CDR3 is TGTGCCAGCAGTTACTCGATACAGCGGGTGAGCGAGCAGTACTTC.

J is TRBJ1-2 and V is TRBV5-1; 7 bases are a match to TRBD1. This CDR3 spans 14 amino acids. V dropped 4 bases and J dropped 6; count of bases not matched to a gene: 9. From germline, CDR1 is SGHRS and CDR2 YFSETQ. CDR3 region: CASSPKTGRDGYTF. CDR3 sequence (DNA): TGCGCCAGCAGCCCTAAGACAGGGAGGGATGGCTACACCTTC.

CDR3 protein: CASSHGPGTRVYEQYF. The CDR3 coding sequence is TGTGCCAGCAGCCACGGACCCGGGACTAGGGTCTACGAGCAGTACTTC. V and J are TRBV3-1 and TRBJ2-7; TRBD2 aligns across 8 bases. Per the germline V gene, CDR1 is LGHDT and CDR2 is YNNKEL (reference sequence). This CDR3 comprises 16 residues. After removal of 3 bases from V and 3 bases from J, the junction contained 10 bases not matched to a gene.

The chain recombines TRBV12-3 or TRBV12-4 with TRBJ2-3, with D possibly TRBD2 on 6 matching bases. V was clipped by 3 bases and J by 7 bases, with 17 bases between them. The CDR3 loop spans 15 amino acids. The CDR3 DNA follows: TGTGCCAGCAGTTTTACGTCAGCGGGCTCAAATACGCAGTATTTT. Amino acids: CASSFTSAGSNTQYF.

A note on this clonotype: Sequence at one end of the junction differs from germline and may be a read error. This chain uses TRBV4-3 with TRBJ2-7; unclear D gene. CDR3 length: 14 residues. The germline V gene has CDR1 LGHNA and CDR2 YSLEER. CDR3 residues: CASSQEASVYGQYF. In DNA, the CDR3 is TGCGCCAGCAGCCAAGAGGCAAGTGTGTACGGGCAGTACTTC.

This chain links TRBV20-1 with TRBJ2-3, with a tentative D call TRBD1 (6 bases). The V end lost 5 bases, the J end lost 2 bases, and 11 bases lay between the germline ends. This CDR3 is built from 13 residues. Germline V gene data show CDR1 as DFQATT and CDR2 as SNEGSKA (reference sequence). The CDR3 region has the DNA TGCAGTGCTGTGACAGGCCTCACAGATACGCAGTATTTT. It yields the protein CSAVTGLTDTQYF.

This chain joins TRBV25-1 and TRBJ2-6, with 8 bases identical to TRBD1. Germline CDR1 reads MGHDK; CDR2 reads SYGVNS. The CDR3 sequence is 17 residues long. The V and J ends lost 6 bases and 4 bases, in that order; junction bases with no gene match: 11. For the CDR3, the DNA is TGTGCCAGCAGGCCGACAGGGGATGTAAAAGGGGCCAACGTCCTGACTTTC. Encoded protein: CASRPTGDVKGANVLTF.

This clonotype has just a few counts. The chain employs TRBV20-1 and TRBJ2-7, with D perhaps assigned TRBD1 or TRBD2 (5 bases each). Germline V CDR1 and CDR2: DFQATT, SNEGSKA (reference sequence). This CDR3 region has 12 residues. V was clipped by 5 bases and J by 2 bases, with 10 bases between them. Here the CDR3 reads CSAGGRAYEQYF. In DNA, the CDR3 is TGCAGTGCTGGGGGACGGGCCTACGAGCAGTACTTC.

With respect to this clonotype: At one end the junction does not follow the germline gene, possibly because of a read error. The rearrangement joins TRBV12-3 or TRBV12-4 to TRBJ1-6; 7 bases map to TRBD1. This CDR3 spans 16 amino acids. CDR3 coding DNA: TGTGCCAGCACTTTAAGGGACAGAATCTATAATTCACCCCTCCACTTT. Translation gives CASTLRDRIYNSPLHF.

This clonotype was detected a few times. This sequence joins TRBV4-2 and TRBJ2-5; D is possibly TRBD2 (7 bases). Trimming pared 4 bases from V and 0 bases from J, leaving 15 bases between. Germline CDR1 and CDR2: LGHNA and YNFKEQ. This CDR3 is built from 16 residues. This CDR3 reads CASSLGGQRYQETQYF. CDR3 nucleotides: TGTGCCAGCAGCCTGGGGGGGCAGAGGTACCAAGAGACCCAGTACTTC.